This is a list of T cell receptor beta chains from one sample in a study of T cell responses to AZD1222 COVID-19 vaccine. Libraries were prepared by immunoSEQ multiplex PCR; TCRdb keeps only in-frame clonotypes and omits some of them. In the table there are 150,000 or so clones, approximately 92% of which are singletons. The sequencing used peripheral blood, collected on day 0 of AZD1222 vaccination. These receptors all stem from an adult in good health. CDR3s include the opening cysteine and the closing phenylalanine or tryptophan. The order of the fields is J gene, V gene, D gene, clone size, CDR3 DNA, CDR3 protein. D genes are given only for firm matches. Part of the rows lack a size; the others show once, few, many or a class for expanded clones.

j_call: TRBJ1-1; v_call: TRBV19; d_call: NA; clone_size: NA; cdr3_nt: TGTGCCAGTAGTATGGAGTGGCGACGTGAAGCTTTCTTT; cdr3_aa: CASSMEWRREAFF
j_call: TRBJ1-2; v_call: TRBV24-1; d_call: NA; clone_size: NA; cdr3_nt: TGTGCCACCAGTGATTTAGGCAGAAACTATGGCTACACCTTC; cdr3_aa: CATSDLGRNYGYTF
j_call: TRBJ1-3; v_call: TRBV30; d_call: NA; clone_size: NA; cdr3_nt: TGTGCCTGGAGCCCCGCTTCTGGAAACACCATATATTTT; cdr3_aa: CAWSPASGNTIYF
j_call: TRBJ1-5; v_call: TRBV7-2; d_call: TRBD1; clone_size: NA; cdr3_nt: TGTGCCAGCAGCCCGGAAGCCGGGACAGGGGGACAGCAGCCCCAGCATTTT; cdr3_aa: CASSPEAGTGGQQPQHF
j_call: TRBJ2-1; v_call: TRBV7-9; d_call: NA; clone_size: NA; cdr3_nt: TGTGCCAGCAGCTTTTACACTAACAATGAGCAGTTCTTC; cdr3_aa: CASSFYTNNEQFF
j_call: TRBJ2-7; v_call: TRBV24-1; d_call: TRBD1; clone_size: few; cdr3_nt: TGTGCCACCAGTGATGGGACAGGCTACGAGCAGTACTTC; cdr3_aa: CATSDGTGYEQYF
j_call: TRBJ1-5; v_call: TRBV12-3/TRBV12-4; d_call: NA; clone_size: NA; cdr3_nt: TGTGCCAGCAGCCGCCCTAGTCAGCCCCAGCATTTT; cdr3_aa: CASSRPSQPQHF
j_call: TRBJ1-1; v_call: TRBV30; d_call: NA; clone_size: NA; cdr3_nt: TGTGCCTGGACCACGGGGGGGAACACTGAAGCTTTCTTT; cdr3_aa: CAWTTGGNTEAFF
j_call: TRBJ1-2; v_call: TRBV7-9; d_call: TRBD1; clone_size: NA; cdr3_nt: TGTGCCAGCAGCTCCCCGGGACAGGGACACTATGGCTACACCTTC; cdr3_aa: CASSSPGQGHYGYTF
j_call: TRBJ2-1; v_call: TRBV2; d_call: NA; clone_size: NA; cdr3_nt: TGTGCCAGCAGCTTCCAGCAGGGAATCGATGAGCAGTTCTTC; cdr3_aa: CASSFQQGIDEQFF
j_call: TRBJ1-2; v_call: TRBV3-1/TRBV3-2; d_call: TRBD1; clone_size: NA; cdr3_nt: TGTGCCAGCAGCTCGACAGGGAGCTATGGCTACACCTTC; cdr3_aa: CASSSTGSYGYTF
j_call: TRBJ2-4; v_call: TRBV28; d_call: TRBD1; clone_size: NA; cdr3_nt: TGTGCCAGCAGGGGAAGACAGGGGTCAATCATTCAGTACTTC; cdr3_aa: CASRGRQGSIIQYF
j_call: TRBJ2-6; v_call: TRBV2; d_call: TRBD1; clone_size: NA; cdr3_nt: TGTGCCAGCGGAGACAGGGGCTCTGGGGCCAACGTCCTGACTTTC; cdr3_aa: CASGDRGSGANVLTF
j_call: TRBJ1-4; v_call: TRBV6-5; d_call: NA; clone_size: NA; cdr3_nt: TGTGCCAGCACCGGGACAAGAGATGAAAAACTGTTTTTT; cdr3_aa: CASTGTRDEKLFF
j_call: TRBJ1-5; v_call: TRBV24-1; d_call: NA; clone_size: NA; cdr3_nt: TGTGCCACCAGTGCCCCGGGAAATCAGCCCCAGCATTTT; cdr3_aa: CATSAPGNQPQHF
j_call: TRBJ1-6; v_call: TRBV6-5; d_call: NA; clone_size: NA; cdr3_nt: TGTGCCAGCAGTTACCCAAATTCACCCCTCCACTTT; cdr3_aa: CASSYPNSPLHF
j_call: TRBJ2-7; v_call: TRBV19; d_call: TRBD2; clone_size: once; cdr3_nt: TGTGCCAGTAGTAAGGGACTAGCGGGAGTTGGCGAGCAGTACTTC; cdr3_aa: CASSKGLAGVGEQYF
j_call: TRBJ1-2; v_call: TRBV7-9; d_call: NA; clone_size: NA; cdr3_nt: TGTGCCAGCAGCCCAGACCGAGTGGAATCCACCTTC; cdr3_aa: CASSPDRVESTF
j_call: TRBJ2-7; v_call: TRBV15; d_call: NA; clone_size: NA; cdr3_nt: TGTGCCACCAGCAGATCTTTAGCGTTGGGAGGCGAGCAGTACTTC; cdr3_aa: CATSRSLALGGEQYF
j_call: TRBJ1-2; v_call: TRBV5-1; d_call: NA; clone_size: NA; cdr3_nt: TGCGCCAGCAGCTTAGGAACAGGGAACGACTATGGCTACACCTTC; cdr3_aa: CASSLGTGNDYGYTF
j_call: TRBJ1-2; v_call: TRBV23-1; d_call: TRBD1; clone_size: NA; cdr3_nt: TGCGCCAGTCCCCGGGACAGGGTAACCTATGGCTACACCTTC; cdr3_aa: CASPRDRVTYGYTF
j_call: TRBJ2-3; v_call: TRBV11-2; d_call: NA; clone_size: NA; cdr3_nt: TGTGCCAGCAGGGCCGAGGATACGCAGTATTTT; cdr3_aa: CASRAEDTQYF
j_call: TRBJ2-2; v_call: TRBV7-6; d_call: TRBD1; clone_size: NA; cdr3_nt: TGTGCCAGCAGCTTAGAGGCAGGGGGCTTGACCGGGGAGCTGTTTTTT; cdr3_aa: CASSLEAGGLTGELFF
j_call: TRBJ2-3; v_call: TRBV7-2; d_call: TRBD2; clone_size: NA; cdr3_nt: TGTGCCAGCAGCTTAGACCTAGCGGGAGGATGGGACGATACGCAGTATTTT; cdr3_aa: CASSLDLAGGWDDTQYF